The 21 T cell receptor beta chains below were found in one sample sequenced in a study of T-cell reconstitution after alpha-beta-depleted transplantation in children. Study results and caveats: Several hundred expanded graft clones reportedly supplied alpha-beta T cells about two months after transplant.

Their target antigens are unknown. TCRbeta library preparation incorporated unique molecular identifiers. TCRdb redid the calling of the PCR reads with MiXCR, one entry per CDR3 protein. Among about 32,000 distinct CDR3 sequences listed, less than 8.5% were seen once. Sequencing used peripheral blood, obtained 60 days after TCRalphabeta/CD19-depleted stem cell transplant. The receptor set was obtained from a child younger than two who had a stem cell transplant for acute myeloid leukemia, so the T cells may come from the graft donor.

This clonotype showed up many times. V is TRBV9 and J is TRBJ2-7, with 7 nucleotides matching TRBD2. CDR1 SGDLS and CDR2 YYNGEE come from the germline V gene. The CDR3 contains 14 residues. V trimming: 0 bases; J trimming: 3 bases; junction bases outside the gene matches: 3. The CDR3 sequence: CASSVGPGGYEQYF. DNA for the CDR3: TGTGCCAGCAGCGTAGGGCCGGGGGGCTACGAGCAGTACTTC.

This clonotype was found many times. CDR3 region: CASSQEDGGYETQYF. CDR3 nucleotides: TGCGCCAGCAGCCAAGAGGACGGAGGGTATGAGACCCAGTACTTC. The chain combines TRBV4-3 with TRBJ2-5, with a tentative D call TRBD2 (6 bases). Germline V lookup: CDR1 LGHNA, CDR2 YSLEER. V lost 0 bases to trimming and J lost 5 bases, with 13 bases between them. The CDR3 loop spans 15 amino acids.

The CDR3 sequence is CASSPHRGNEQYF. In DNA, the CDR3 is TGTGCCAGCAGCCCTCACCGAGGGAACGAGCAGTACTTC. The chain uses TRBV3-1 and TRBJ2-7; D might be TRBD2 (5 bases). V lost 4 bases and J lost 5, with 12 bases in between. From germline, CDR1 is LGHDT and CDR2 YNNKEL (reference sequence). The CDR3 covers 13 residues.

This clonotype was seen repeatedly, ten times or more. This CDR3 is CASSQEVASGTLLGQYF. Written as DNA, the CDR3 is TGTGCCAGCAGCCAAGAAGTAGCTAGCGGGACTCTTCTTGGGCAGTACTTC. The J gene is TRBJ2-7, the V gene TRBV4-2; 9 bases are a match to TRBD2. Germline lookup yields CDR1 LGHNA and CDR2 YNFKEQ. V gave up 0 bases and J gave up 9 bases; unmatched junction bases: 15. The CDR3 totals 17 residues.

Ten or more counts support this clonotype. The chain couples TRBV9 to TRBJ2-3, with 10 bases lining up with TRBD2. Germline V gives CDR1 SGDLS, CDR2 YYNGEE. Unmatched junction bases numbered 7, after V lost 2 bases and J lost 1 base. The length of the CDR3 is 17 residues. The CDR3 loop is CASSVSSGRWGTDTQYF. CDR3 sequence (DNA): TGTGCCAGCAGCGTGTCTAGCGGGAGATGGGGCACAGATACGCAGTATTTT.

This clonotype occurred many times. This chain links TRBV4-3 with TRBJ2-2; perhaps TRBD1 as D (5 bases). The V end lost 1 base, the J end lost 1 base, and 16 bases lay between the germline ends. This CDR3 comprises 18 residues. Germline values: CDR1 LGHNA, CDR2 YSLEER. The CDR3 region is CASSQGPFRARNTGELFF. In DNA, the CDR3 is TGCGCCAGCAGCCAAGGACCCTTCAGGGCACGGAACACCGGGGAGCTGTTTTTT.

This clonotype has ten or more counts. The chain recombines TRBV11-2 with TRBJ2-3; D unresolved. Trimming took 6 bases from V and 1 from J, leaving 11 bases between them. Looked up from germline, CDR1 is SGHAT and CDR2 is FQNNGV. The CDR3 consists of 14 residues. CDR3 sequence reads: CASSFGGGTDTQYF. The CDR3 DNA reads as TGTGCCAGCAGTTTCGGTGGGGGCACAGATACGCAGTATTTT.

This clonotype was counted at least ten times. J is TRBJ2-5 and V is TRBV28, with D perhaps matching TRBD1 or TRBD2 (5 bases each). The CDR3 totals 16 residues. V was shortened by 3 bases and J by 3 bases, with 17 bases between the two germline ends. Germline CDR1 MDHEN, CDR2 SYDVKM. Here the CDR3 DNA reads TGTGCCAGCAGTTTTTGGCAGGGTGGGAGTAAAGAGACCCAGTACTTC. Its protein product is CASSFWQGGSKETQYF.

This clonotype has a count of ten or more. The chain carries TRBV21-1 and TRBJ2-5; TRBD1, the D gene given by the table, was not confirmed from the DNA. TRBV21-1 is tagged as a pseudogene. The CDR3 runs 19 residues. In nucleotides, the CDR3 is TGTGCCAGCAGCAAAGTTCCGGGGGATCACAAGAGCGTACAAGAGACCCAGTACTTC. This encodes CASSKVPGDHKSVQETQYF.

This clonotype was picked up many times. This sequence joins TRBV10-3 and TRBJ2-1; D possibly uses TRBD1 or TRBD2 (6 bases each). Per the germline V gene, CDR1 is ENHRY and CDR2 is SYGVKD. V lost 8 bases to trimming and J lost 2 bases, with 10 bases between them. There are 13 residues in the CDR3. The CDR3 protein is CAIGGPAYNEQFF. The CDR3 DNA follows: TGTGCCATCGGGGGGCCGGCCTACAATGAGCAGTTCTTC.

This clonotype was detected ten times or more. This chain joins TRBV12-5 and TRBJ2-3; D is uncertain. The CDR3 extends over 14 amino acids. The V gene's germline CDR1 is LGHNT and CDR2 FRNRAP. The V end lost 3 bases, the J end lost 4 bases, and 11 bases lay between the germline ends. The CDR3 DNA reads TGTGCTAGTGGTTTCCGTGACCGGGCAGATACGCAGTATTTT. This translates into CASGFRDRADTQYF.

Ten or more counts support this clonotype. The CDR3 DNA follows: TGTGCCAGCAGTCGGAGGGTCAGCCCCTACGAGCAGTACTTC. Its translation: CASSRRVSPYEQYF. The genes are TRBV27 and TRBJ2-7; perhaps TRBD2 as D (6 bases). V lost 5 bases to trimming and J lost 2 bases, with 13 bases between them. Germline V CDR1 and CDR2: MNHEY, SMNVEV (reference sequence). The CDR3 is 14 amino acids.

In its sample, this clonotype was seen many times. This chain uses TRBV9 with TRBJ2-2, with 8 nucleotides matching TRBD1. Germline V gives CDR1 SGDLS, CDR2 YYNGEE. V lost 2 bases to trimming and J lost 6 bases; unmatched junction nucleotides: 6. This CDR3 region has 15 residues. CDR3 sequence reads: CASSVGTGASGELFF. For the CDR3, the DNA is TGTGCCAGCAGCGTGGGGACAGGCGCATCCGGGGAGCTGTTTTTT.

At least ten counts were recorded for this clonotype. This chain uses TRBV7-2 with TRBJ1-2, with D unclear. Germline-derived CDR1 and CDR2 are SGHTA and FQGNSA. The CDR3 runs 16 residues. Trimming removed 0 bases at V and 7 bases at J, with 18 bases between. DNA for the CDR3: TGTGCCAGCAGCTTAGCCCGGACCCCGGGGAATGTTGGCTACACCTTC. Its translation is CASSLARTPGNVGYTF.

This clonotype showed up many times. This chain uses TRBV27 with TRBJ2-3, with 12 nucleotides matching TRBD2. The V gene's germline CDR1 is MNHEY and CDR2 SMNVEV (reference sequence). V gave up 5 bases and J gave up 0 bases; unmatched junction bases: 6. CDR3 length: 17 residues. The CDR3 bases are TGTGCCAGCAGTCCTAGGACTAGCGGGGAAAGCACAGATACGCAGTATTTT. Translating it yields CASSPRTSGESTDTQYF.

This rearrangement joins TRBV5-8 to TRBJ2-1; maybe TRBD1 (8 bases). Germline V CDR1 and CDR2: SGHTS, YDEGEE. There are 13 residues in the CDR3. Trimming took off 3 bases at V and 10 bases at J, with 14 bases between the two ends. The CDR3 reads CASSWGGQAEQFF. The CDR3 DNA reads TGTGCCAGCAGCTGGGGGGGACAGGCGGAGCAGTTCTTC.

This clonotype came up many times. The chain joins TRBV4-3 to TRBJ2-3, with TRBD2 matching 8 bases. This CDR3 is 18 amino acids long. V shed 0 bases, J shed 3 bases, and the junction held 11 bases outside the gene matches. Germline V lookup: CDR1 LGHNA, CDR2 YSLEER. The CDR3 loop reads CASSQDQYGRAYTDTQYF. CDR3 DNA: TGCGCCAGCAGCCAAGATCAATACGGGAGGGCCTATACAGATACGCAGTATTTT.

Ten or more counts support this clonotype. J is TRBJ1-1 and V is TRBV2; D is perhaps TRBD1 (5 bases). Germline V gene data show CDR1 as SNHLY and CDR2 as FYNNEI. V lost 8 bases and J lost 5, with 18 bases in between. The CDR3 consists of 14 residues. CDR3 nucleotide sequence: TGTGCCAGCTTAGTGCTCTTCGGGGGGACTGAAGCTTTCTTT. Protein sequence: CASLVLFGGTEAFF.

This clonotype occurred a few times. The chain links TRBV2 to TRBJ2-7; a possible D gene is TRBD2 (6 bases). The CDR3 has 12 residues. Germline V gene lookup returns CDR1 SNHLY and CDR2 FYNNEI. V lost 4 bases, J lost 9 bases, and 13 bases lay in between. This CDR3 reads CASSGRAVGQYF. The CDR3 region has the DNA TGTGCCAGCAGTGGGAGGGCGGTCGGGCAGTACTTC.

The sample holds many counts of this clonotype. This chain uses TRBV7-9 with TRBJ1-2; D remains ambiguous. The CDR3 runs to 13 residues. V lost 5 bases, J lost 2 bases, and 9 bases lay in between. Germline values: CDR1 SEHNR, CDR2 FQNEAQ (reference sequence). The CDR3 reads CASSTPENYGYTF. CDR3 DNA: TGTGCCAGCAGCACCCCAGAGAACTATGGCTACACCTTC.

This clonotype was seen at least ten times. The chain carries TRBV5-1 and TRBJ2-6; D gene uncertain. The ends were cut back, 2 bases at V and 0 bases at J, with 9 bases in the middle. Germline V gives CDR1 SGHRS, CDR2 YFSETQ. The CDR3 totals 16 residues. CDR3 amino acids: CASSLGGRSGANVLTF. CDR3 DNA sequence: TGCGCCAGCAGCTTAGGCGGACGCTCTGGGGCCAACGTCCTGACTTTC.